The 12 T cell receptor beta chains below all came from one sample that was sequenced in a study of blood T cells in healthy people across ages. Primers used in a second PCR of roughly 6 to 11 cycles were a sample-barcoded 5' primer and a J-beta primer mix. TCRdb analysed the 5' RACE reads with MiXCR anew, one entry per CDR3 protein. The sample records approximately 2,000,000 distinct CDR3 sequences, around 42% being singletons. The sample was blood. These receptors originate from a human donor in good health.

J is TRBJ1-2 and V is TRBV7-2; 7 nucleotides match TRBD1. The CDR3 spans 14 residues. Germline trimming cut 5 bases from V and 6 bases from J; bases unmatched to any gene: 9. From germline, CDR1 is SGHTA and CDR2 FQGNSA. The CDR3 reads CASSPRGTAHGYTF. The CDR3 coding sequence is TGTGCCAGCAGCCCTCGAGGGACAGCGCATGGCTACACCTTC.

This sequence joins TRBV13 and TRBJ1-6, with TRBD1 as a possible D gene (5 bases). V dropped 0 bases and J dropped 6 bases, with 12 bases sitting between them. Germline CDR1 and CDR2: PRHDT and FYEKMQ (reference sequence). The CDR3 length is 16 residues. The CDR3 spells CASSLGLGAGNSPLHF. DNA of the CDR3: TGTGCCAGCAGCTTAGGCCTTGGGGCAGGTAATTCACCCCTCCACTTT.

This clonotype was detected a few times. The chain links TRBV30 to TRBJ1-2, with D hard to call. The CDR3 is 15 amino acids. Germline lookup yields CDR1 GTSNPN and CDR2 SVGIG (reference sequence). V was trimmed by 2 bases and J by 1 base, leaving 14 bases between them. CDR3 nucleotide sequence: TGTGCCTGGAGTCGATCTGACTGCTTTAACTATGGCTACACCTTC. This encodes CAWSRSDCFNYGYTF.

This clonotype appeared a few times. The rearrangement links TRBV29-1 to TRBJ2-7; possible D gene TRBD2, 5 bases. Germline CDR1 SQVTM, CDR2 ANQGSEA. The CDR3 has 12 amino acids. Deletions cut 4 bases from V and 1 base from J, with 8 bases between. The CDR3 DNA reads TGCAGCGTTGGGAGGCGATCCTACGAGCAGTACTTC. Its translation is CSVGRRSYEQYF.

This clonotype was counted a few times. The J gene is TRBJ2-1, the V gene TRBV6-2 or TRBV6-3; 10 nucleotides agree with TRBD2. Germline-derived CDR1 and CDR2 are MNHEY and SVGEGT. This CDR3 is built from 18 residues. J lost 4 bases, V lost 0 bases, and 9 bases had no gene match. The CDR3 DNA is TGTGCCAGCAGTTACTCGATATTAGCGGGGGGTACATACAATGAGCAGTTCTTC. Translating it yields CASSYSILAGGTYNEQFF.

The chain uses TRBV14 and TRBJ1-2; 7 bases are a match to TRBD1. The CDR3 consists of 13 residues. CDR1 SGHDN and CDR2 FVKESK come from the germline V gene. Unmatched junction bases numbered 7, after V lost 2 bases and J lost 10 bases. The DNA of the CDR3 is TGTGCCAGCAGCCAAACACGACAGGGCCTCTACACCTTC. This gives the protein CASSQTRQGLYTF. The full variable domain, with the rest looked up from reference TRBV14 and TRBJ1-2, is EAGVTQFPSHSVIEKGQTVTLRCDPISGHDNLYWYRRVMGKEIKFLLHFVKESKQDESGMPNNRFLAERTGGTYSTLKVQPAELEDSGVYFCASSQTRQGLYTFGSGTRLTVV.

V gene TRBV7-2 combines with J gene TRBJ1-2, with D maybe TRBD1 (6 bases). Trimming stripped 1 base from V and 2 bases from J, with 14 bases between. The CDR3 contains 16 residues. Germline CDR1 is SGHTA and CDR2 is FQGNSA. In DNA, the CDR3 is TGTGCCAGCAGCTTAGATTCCGCAGGGGAAAACTATGGCTACACCTTC. The encoded protein is CASSLDSAGENYGYTF. Variable domain in full (rest from reference TRBV7-2 and TRBJ1-2): GAGVSQSPSNKVTEKGKDVELRCDPISGHTALYWYRQSLGQGLEFLIYFQGNSAPDKSGLPSDRFSAERTGGSVSTLTIQRTQQEDSAVYLCASSLDSAGENYGYTFGSGTRLTVV.

This clonotype has more than one count but fewer than ten. The V gene is TRBV15, the J gene TRBJ1-5; tentatively, D is TRBD1 (5 bases). V lost 2 bases, J lost 7 bases, and 18 bases lay in between. The CDR3 runs to 16 residues. Germline V gene sequence: CDR1 LNHNV, CDR2 YYDKDF (reference sequence). The CDR3 here is CATSRHPRPGKQPQHF. The CDR3 region has the DNA TGTGCCACCAGCAGACACCCGAGACCAGGGAAACAGCCCCAGCATTTT.

The chain employs TRBV29-1 and TRBJ2-1; TRBD2 aligns across 12 bases. CDR3 size: 14 residues. J lost 8 bases, V lost 6 bases, and 8 bases had no gene match. Germline CDR1 reads SQVTM; CDR2 reads ANQGSEA. CDR3 amino acids: CSVRRLAGEDEQFF. The DNA of the CDR3 is TGCAGCGTGCGCCGACTAGCGGGGGAGGATGAGCAGTTCTTC.

The genes are TRBV5-1 and TRBJ1-1, with 7 positions matching TRBD1. Per germline, CDR1 SGHRS and CDR2 YFSETQ. V lost 3 bases and J lost 5; bases outside the gene matches: 7. The CDR3 spans 14 residues. The chain's CDR3 is CASSWGQRRTEAFF. The CDR3 region has the DNA TGCGCCAGCAGCTGGGGACAGCGGCGGACTGAAGCTTTCTTT.

This clonotype occurred a few times. This chain connects TRBV27 to TRBJ2-7, with D tentatively TRBD1 (6 bases). V lost 7 bases, J lost 2 bases, and 15 bases lay in between. This CDR3 has 14 amino acids. Germline loops: CDR1 MNHEY, CDR2 SMNVEV (reference sequence). Here the CDR3 DNA reads TGTGCCAGCACCTCCTTGGGGGCCACCTACGAGCAGTACTTC. Translation: CASTSLGATYEQYF.

This clonotype has only a few counts. V gene TRBV20-1 combines with J gene TRBJ1-5; TRBD1 matches at 10 bases. This CDR3 contains 22 residues. Per the germline V gene, CDR1 is DFQATT and CDR2 is SNEGSKA (reference sequence). V was clipped by 0 bases and J by 0 bases; unmatched bases: 20. CDR3 sequence (DNA): TGCAGTGCTAGAGATTTCTCACATCGGGGGACAGGGGCTAAGGATAGCAATCAGCCCCAGCATTTT. Protein product: CSARDFSHRGTGAKDSNQPQHF.